These T cell receptor beta chains were read from a single sample in a study of PD-L1 blockade in urothelial cancer. Produced via immunoSEQ multiplex PCR; TCRdb's table is partial and in-frame only. The sample yields 70,000 to 95,000 clones, 65% to 85% seen once. The source material was PBMCs, sampled around atezolizumab (anti-PD-L1) treatment. Every receptor here comes from a man aged 60 to 69 with urothelial cancer. Both conserved end residues are trimmed from each CDR3.

CDR3aa | len | j_gene | v_gene
ASSVDHSLTSGNTIY | 15 | TRBJ1-3 | TRBV19
ASVISGGYNEQF | 12 | TRBJ2-1 | TRBV11-2
ASSLSGLSTDTQY | 13 | TRBJ2-3 | TRBV27
ASSLGRGDTQY | 11 | TRBJ2-3 | TRBV5-1
ASSSGNYGYT | 10 | TRBJ1-2 | TRBV10-2
ASRPLETGRYSNQPQH | 16 | TRBJ1-5 | TRBV19
ASSIYPGQGNGYT | 13 | TRBJ1-2 | TRBV19
ASSETVNTEAF | 11 | TRBJ1-1 | TRBV6-1
ASSQDPPLGRGGYT | 14 | TRBJ1-2 | TRBV14
ASRGPNTEAF | 10 | TRBJ1-1 | TRBV28
ASSIPPAGQVNSPLH | 15 | TRBJ1-6 | TRBV19
ASSLWTGRGEQF | 12 | TRBJ2-1 | TRBV7-8
ASSSLGLAGGVGQF | 14 | TRBJ2-1 | TRBV5-4
ASSEFGDRGGHSPLH | 15 | TRBJ1-6 | TRBV6-1
ASSPGTGTSMNTEAF | 15 | TRBJ1-1 | TRBV7-9
ASSPPSSYEQY | 11 | TRBJ2-7 | TRBV18
ASSFRGWETQY | 11 | TRBJ2-5 | TRBV27
ASSSPLAGNSYNEQF | 15 | TRBJ2-1 | TRBV5-6
ASGAGQPQH | 9 | TRBJ1-5 | TRBV7-9
ASSREGPVTEAF | 12 | TRBJ1-1 | TRBV7-3
ASSRLAGGRNYNEQF | 15 | TRBJ2-1 | TRBV19
ASSGQESSYEQY | 12 | TRBJ2-7 | TRBV6-1
ASSPGQVGSGNTIY | 14 | TRBJ1-3 | TRBV7-6
ASSLGWGDEKLF | 12 | TRBJ1-4 | TRBV11-2
ASSPPFRGRGAGYNEQF | 17 | TRBJ2-1 | TRBV18
SASGTGVAF | 9 | TRBJ1-1 | TRBV20-1
ASSRPSGTSYEQY | 13 | TRBJ2-7 | TRBV18
ASSYSKRRANTEAF | 14 | TRBJ1-1 | TRBV6-6
ASSLSRLGELF | 11 | TRBJ2-2 | TRBV11-3
ASTPGGSETQY | 11 | TRBJ2-5 | TRBV28
ASSTGQGVASYEQY | 14 | TRBJ2-7 | TRBV19
ASSQGPIMSSPLH | 13 | TRBJ1-6 | TRBV4-1
AWSRAGSSYNSPLH | 14 | TRBJ1-6 | TRBV30
ASSLSAGLSYEQY | 13 | TRBJ2-7 | TRBV5-1
ATSRGQGFGYT | 11 | TRBJ1-2 | TRBV15
ASSAGGANSPLH | 12 | TRBJ1-6 | TRBV10-2
ASSPPDGVGQETQY | 14 | TRBJ2-5 | TRBV18
ASSSVGTKNTEAF | 13 | TRBJ1-1 | TRBV19
ASSSRPGQGASSGNTIY | 17 | TRBJ1-3 | TRBV11-2
ASSIGGAHPVGQPQH | 15 | TRBJ1-5 | TRBV19
ASSHPKRGGGNQPQH | 15 | TRBJ1-5 | TRBV4-1
ASSPQGVSGTDTQY | 14 | TRBJ2-3 | TRBV5-1
AWRDHGGLRPYEQY | 14 | TRBJ2-7 | TRBV30
ASSLTGQGNTEAF | 13 | TRBJ1-1 | TRBV6-1
ASRPDRGTDTQY | 12 | TRBJ2-3 | TRBV6-5
ASSFSSGGANIQY | 13 | TRBJ2-4 | TRBV7-9
ASSLGLAGGGETQY | 14 | TRBJ2-5 | TRBV5-4
ASSKRSRGQGAPGANVLT | 18 | TRBJ2-6 | TRBV21-1